The T cell receptor (beta chain) under discussion was sequenced for a study of cytomegalovirus exposure and HLA in healthy donors. Findings and caveats of the study: V- and J-gene trimming in TCR beta was tied to a missense DCLRE1C variant by an analysis performed later. Being productive about 87% or about 30% of the time was typical of most TCR beta V segments in an earlier analysis. Sequencing probably produced one cluster of sequence variants that were highly shared. Reportedly, TCR beta sequences accurately predicted HLA-A and HLA-B alleles in most subjects.

About this clone itself: Its antigen remains unknown.

The primer mix had 60 Vbeta and 13 Jbeta primers. This table comes from immunoSEQ multiplex PCR, and its TCRdb copy is limited to in-frame clones, with some not included. The table lists about 74,000 clones. CDR3 size: 18 residues. The trim removed 7 bases at V and 0 bases at J, leaving 12 bases unmatched. Germline CDR1 is LNHDA and CDR2 is SQIVND (reference sequence). The receptor was derived from a female donor in good health and CMV-seropositive. The chain recombines TRBV19 with TRBJ2-3, with 11 bases that match TRBD1. The material sequenced was PBMCs. The CDR3 reads CASIKGQGVAGSTDTQYF. The CDR3 nucleotides read TGTGCCAGTATCAAGGGACAGGGGGTAGCGGGTAGCACAGATACGCAGTATTTT.